Given below is one T cell receptor (beta chain) in context. The CDR3 spans 13 residues. Looked up from germline, CDR1 is SQVTM and CDR2 is ANQGSEA. The trim removed 7 bases at V and 5 bases at J, leaving 9 bases unmatched. RNA transcripts yielded amplified TCR beta CDR3 regions. An initial RT-PCR round employing HTBI primers preceded a second-round multiplex PCR. Using its own MiXCR run on the multiplex PCR reads, TCRdb lists one record per CDR3 protein. The sample carries some 1.1 million distinct CDR3 sequences, roughly two fifths recorded once. These data are taken from a study of Graves' ophthalmopathy and Graves' hyperthyroidism. The diagnosis was founded upon clinical symptoms, serum thyroxine, TRAb, thyroid ultrasound and orbital computed tomography.

The chain couples TRBV29-1 to TRBJ2-7; TRBD1 aligns across 9 bases. What was sequenced was peripheral blood or thyroid tissue (not recorded which). The TCR originated in an adult man with Graves' hyperthyroidism. The CDR3: CSAGTGNWDEQYF. CDR3 DNA: TGCAGCGCAGGGACAGGGAACTGGGACGAGCAGTACTTC.